Presented here are 13 T cell receptor beta chains from one specimen sequenced in a study of graft-versus-host responses after intestinal transplantation. The repertoire was sequenced with immunoSEQ multiplex PCR; TCRdb's copy has only in-frame clones and lacks some. The sample lists 77,000 or so clones; 80% to 95% were seen once. The material was PBMCs, obtained 98 days after intestinal transplantation. These receptors were collected from a human patient who received an intestinal transplant, so some T cells may come from the graft donor.

The V call is TRBV7-9, the J call TRBJ1-5; D is uncertain. The CDR3 runs 16 residues. Germline V CDR1 and CDR2: SEHNR, FQNEAQ (reference sequence). V was shortened by 10 bases and J by 0 bases, with 19 bases between the two germline ends. The CDR3 reads CATLAGKGYSNQPQHF. CDR3 nucleotide sequence: TGTGCCACCTTAGCGGGGAAAGGCTATAGCAATCAGCCCCAGCATTTT. The variable domain in full, with the rest retrieved from reference TRBV7-9 and TRBJ1-5, is DTGVSQNPRHKITKRGQNVTFRCDPISEHNRLYWYRQTLGQGPEFLTYFQNEAQLEKSRLLSDRFSAERPKGSFSTLEIQRTEQGDSAMYLCATLAGKGYSNQPQHFGDGTRLSIL.

V and J are TRBV6-5 and TRBJ1-1; D gene uncertain. CDR3 length: 14 amino acids. Trimming took 2 bases from V and 5 from J, leaving 12 bases between them. Germline assignment: CDR1 MNHEY and CDR2 SVGAGI. The CDR3 nucleotides read TGTGCCAGCAGTTACGAGGGTAAGAGAACTGAAGCTTTCTTT. This gives the protein CASSYEGKRTEAFF.

The chain joins TRBV18 to TRBJ2-5; the D gene is possibly TRBD1 (5 bases). Looked up from germline, CDR1 is KGHSH and CDR2 is LQKENI. With 3 bases removed from V and 5 bases from J, the gap between germline ends came to 16 bases. CDR3 length: 15 amino acids. CDR3 protein: CASSPFSGIGETQYF. The DNA for the CDR3 is TGTGCCAGCTCACCCTTTTCAGGGATCGGGGAGACCCAGTACTTC.

The chain uses TRBV27 and TRBJ1-5; TRBD1 aligns across 9 bases. V trimming: 3 bases; J trimming: 6 bases; junction bases outside the gene matches: 3. CDR1 is MNHEY, CDR2 SMNVEV, per germline (reference sequence). The CDR3 has 14 residues. The CDR3 DNA reads as TGTGCCAGCAGTTTCACAGGGGGCAGTCAGCCCCAGCATTTT. Residues: CASSFTGGSQPQHF.

This rearrangement joins TRBV18 to TRBJ2-7, with 13 bases lining up with TRBD2. V lost 4 bases, J lost 6 bases, and 6 bases stayed unmatched. The CDR3 consists of 15 residues. Germline CDR1 KGHSH, CDR2 LQKENI. This chain's CDR3 is CASSLTSGGALEQYF. As DNA, the CDR3 is TGTGCCAGCTCACTAACTAGCGGGGGGGCCCTCGAGCAGTACTTC.

V gene TRBV28 combines with J gene TRBJ1-3, with D possibly being TRBD1 (5 bases). The V and J ends lost 6 bases and 0 bases respectively, with 9 bases between them. This CDR3 is 14 amino acids long. Germline CDR1 is MDHEN and CDR2 is SYDVKM. This CDR3 reads CASREQGSGNTIYF. CDR3 in DNA: TGTGCCAGCAGAGAGCAGGGCTCTGGAAACACCATATATTTT.

The chain employs TRBV5-6 and TRBJ2-3; TRBD2 aligns across 7 bases. Germline lookup yields CDR1 SGHDT and CDR2 YYEEEE. V gave up 4 bases and J gave up 6 bases; unmatched junction bases: 2. This CDR3 contains 12 residues. CDR3 DNA: TGTGCCAGCAGCCAACTAGCGGATACGCAGTATTTT. It is translated as CASSQLADTQYF.

The gene calls are TRBV12-5 and TRBJ2-5; no clear D gene. Germline CDR1 is LGHNT and CDR2 is FRNRAP. Trimming cost V 3 bases and J 1 base, with 0 bases left between them. This CDR3 spans 11 amino acids. The CDR3 DNA is TGTGCTAGTGGTTTCCAAGAGACCCAGTACTTC. Amino acid sequence: CASGFQETQYF.

This chain uses TRBV5-1 with TRBJ2-3; no clear D. Trimming left V 0 bases short and J 0 bases short, with 5 bases between. Germline CDR1 reads SGHRS; CDR2 reads YFSETQ. The CDR3 totals 14 residues. The CDR3 loop is CASSLDDSTDTQYF. For the CDR3, the DNA is TGCGCCAGCAGCTTGGATGACAGCACAGATACGCAGTATTTT.

The chain carries TRBV5-5 and TRBJ2-3, with no clear D. Trimming left V 2 bases short and J 2 bases short, with 12 bases between. The CDR3 is 15 amino acids. CDR1 is SGHKS, CDR2 YYEKEE, per germline (reference sequence). The CDR3 bases are TGTGCCAGCAGCTTCATAGTCTATCCCACAGATACGCAGTATTTT. This gives the protein CASSFIVYPTDTQYF.

This sequence joins TRBV15 and TRBJ2-2, with 7 nucleotides matching TRBD2. This CDR3 region has 15 residues. Trimming took 8 bases from V and 1 from J; bases not matched to a gene: 7. Germline V gene sequence: CDR1 LNHNV, CDR2 YYDKDF (reference sequence). CDR3 protein: CATVDSGENTGELFF. The CDR3 nucleotides read TGTGCCACCGTAGACAGCGGGGAGAACACCGGGGAGCTGTTTTTT.

This clone was recorded once. Within the sample, other DNA sequences also encode this same CDR3. CDR3 DNA sequence: TGCGCCAGCAGCCAAGAATTAGCGGGGACAGATACGCAGTATTTT. The encoded protein is CASSQELAGTDTQYF. The chain links TRBV4-1 to TRBJ2-3, with TRBD2 identical over 8 bases. V trimming: 0 bases; J trimming: 3 bases; junction bases outside the gene matches: 2. This CDR3 is 15 amino acids long. The germline V gene encodes CDR1 MGHRA and CDR2 YSYEKL.

The V call is TRBV14, the J call TRBJ2-3; no reliable D call. Trimming removed 1 base at V and 5 bases at J, with 4 bases between. Germline-derived CDR1 and CDR2 are SGHDN and FVKESK. The CDR3 sequence is 12 residues long. This chain's CDR3 is CASSQAGDTQYF. CDR3 DNA sequence: TGTGCCAGCAGCCAAGCTGGAGATACGCAGTATTTT.